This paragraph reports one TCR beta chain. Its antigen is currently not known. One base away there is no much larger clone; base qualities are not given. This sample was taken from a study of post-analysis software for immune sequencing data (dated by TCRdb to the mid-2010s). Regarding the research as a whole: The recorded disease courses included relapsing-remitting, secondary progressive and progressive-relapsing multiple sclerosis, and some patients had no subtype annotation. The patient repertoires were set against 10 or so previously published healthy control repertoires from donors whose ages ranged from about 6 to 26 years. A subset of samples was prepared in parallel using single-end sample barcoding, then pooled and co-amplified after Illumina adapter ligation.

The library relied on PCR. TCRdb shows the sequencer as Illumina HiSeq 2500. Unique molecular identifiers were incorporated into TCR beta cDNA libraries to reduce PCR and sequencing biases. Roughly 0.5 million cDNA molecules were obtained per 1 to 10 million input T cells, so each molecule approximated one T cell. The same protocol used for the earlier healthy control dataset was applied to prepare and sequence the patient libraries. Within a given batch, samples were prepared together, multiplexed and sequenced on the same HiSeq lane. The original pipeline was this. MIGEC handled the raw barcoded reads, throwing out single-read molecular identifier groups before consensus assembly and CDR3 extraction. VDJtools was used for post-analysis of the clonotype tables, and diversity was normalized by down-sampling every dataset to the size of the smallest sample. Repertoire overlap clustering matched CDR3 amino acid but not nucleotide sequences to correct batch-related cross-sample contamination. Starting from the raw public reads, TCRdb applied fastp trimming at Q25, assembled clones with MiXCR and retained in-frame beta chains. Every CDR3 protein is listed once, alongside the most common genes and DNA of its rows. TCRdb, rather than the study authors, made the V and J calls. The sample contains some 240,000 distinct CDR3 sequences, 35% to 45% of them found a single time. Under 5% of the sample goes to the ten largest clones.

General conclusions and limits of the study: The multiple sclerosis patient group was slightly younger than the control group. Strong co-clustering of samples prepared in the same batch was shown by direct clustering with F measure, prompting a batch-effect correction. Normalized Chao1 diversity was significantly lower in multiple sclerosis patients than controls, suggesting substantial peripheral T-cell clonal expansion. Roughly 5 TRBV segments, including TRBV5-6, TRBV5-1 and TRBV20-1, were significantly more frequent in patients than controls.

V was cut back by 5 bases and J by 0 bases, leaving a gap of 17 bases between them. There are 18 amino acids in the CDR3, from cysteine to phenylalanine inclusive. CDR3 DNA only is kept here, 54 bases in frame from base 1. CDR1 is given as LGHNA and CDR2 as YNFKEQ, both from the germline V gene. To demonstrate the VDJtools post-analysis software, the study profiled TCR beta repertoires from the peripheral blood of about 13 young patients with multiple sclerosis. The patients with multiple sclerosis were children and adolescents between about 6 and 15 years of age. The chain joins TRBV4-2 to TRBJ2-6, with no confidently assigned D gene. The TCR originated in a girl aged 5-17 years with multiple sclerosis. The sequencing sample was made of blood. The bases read TGTGCCAGCAGCTTGGCTGGAAATCCGCCCTCTGGGGCCAACGTCCTGACTTTC. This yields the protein CASSLAGNPPSGANVLTF.